This T cell receptor beta chain is drawn from a study of blood T cell repertoires in COVID-19. Study at large: Both acute and convalescent COVID-19 samples were obtained from the United States, Italy and Spain. Sources were T cells, B-cell-depleted T cells, or PBMCs; the material itself was cDNA or gDNA.

Measured with immunoSEQ multiplex PCR; TCRdb has only the in-frame clones, and not every one. The sample has approximately 220,000 clones, roughly 80% seen once; the top ten hold 5.1%. The V gene end was trimmed by 6 bases and the J gene end by 1 base; junction bases not matched to a gene: 12. The germline CDR1 and CDR2 sequences are SEHNR and FQNEAQ (reference sequence). This CDR3 is 17 amino acids long. The V gene is TRBV7-9, the J gene TRBJ1-1, with 9 nucleotides matching TRBD1. The source material was peripheral blood. This TCR came from a woman aged 60-75 years who had recovered from COVID-19. CDR3 protein: CASSPGTGFFRNTEAFF. The DNA of the CDR3 is TGTGCCAGCAGTCCCGGGACAGGGTTTTTTAGGAACACTGAAGCTTTCTTT. The full variable domain, with the rest looked up from reference TRBV7-9 and TRBJ1-1, is DTGVSQNPRHKITKRGQNVTFRCDPISEHNRLYWYRQTLGQGPEFLTYFQNEAQLEKSRLLSDRFSAERPKGSFSTLEIQRTEQGDSAMYLCASSPGTGFFRNTEAFFGQGTRLTVV.